This TCR beta chain was sequenced for a study of T cells in women clearing cervical HPV infection. Sequencing was performed with immunoSEQ multiplex PCR; in TCRdb, only in-frame clones are kept and a portion is missing. The sample data list about 22,000 clones. HPV was found by MY09/MY11 PCR and dot-blot genotyping. Sequencing was done on a sample of blood buffy coat. The clonotype originates from a woman between 18 and 69 years old with a cervical HPV16 infection that either progressed to CIN3+ or cleared (not recorded which).

CDR3 region: CASSLTPETENNDYTF. The CDR3 bases that were read are TGTGCCAGCAGCTTAACCCCCGAGACAGAGAACAATGAC. J is TRBJ1-2 and V is TRBV7-6; D may be TRBD1 (5 bases). The read ends 3 residues early relative to the CDR3; the germline J gene fills the gap. The V gene's germline CDR1 is SGHVS and CDR2 FNYEAQ. There are 16 residues in the CDR3.